The 17 T cell receptor beta chains presented below share a single source sample, sequenced in a study of graft-versus-host responses after intestinal transplantation. Sequencing was performed with immunoSEQ multiplex PCR; in TCRdb, only in-frame clones are kept and a portion is missing. The sample has tens of thousands of clones; roughly four fifths are singletons. These receptors have no identified antigens. Sample: unstimulated CD8+ T cells sorted from spleen or lymph node cells, taken before intestinal transplant. These receptor sequences come from a human donor who received an intestinal transplant.

The chain recombines TRBV11-2 with TRBJ2-1; unclear D gene. V lost 1 base and J 5 bases, leaving 9 bases between the germline ends. CDR1 is SGHAT, CDR2 FQNNGV, per germline. The CDR3 has 14 residues. DNA of the CDR3: TGTGCCAGCAGCTTAGCCACTCAGAACAATGAGCAGTTCTTC. Protein sequence: CASSLATQNNEQFF. Complete variable domain (other parts from reference TRBV11-2 and TRBJ2-1): EAGVAQSPRYKIIEKRQSVAFWCNPISGHATLYWYQQILGQGPKLLIQFQNNGVVDDSQLPKDRFSAERLKGVDSTLKIQPAKLEDSAVYLCASSLATQNNEQFFGPGTRLTVL.

This clone was picked up a small number of times. The chain uses TRBV27 and TRBJ1-6; TRBD1 aligns across 9 bases. V shed 6 bases, J shed 4 bases, and the junction held 7 bases outside the gene matches. The CDR3 contains 16 residues. CDR1 is MNHEY, CDR2 SMNVEV, per germline (reference sequence). In DNA, the CDR3 is TGTGCCAGCAGCTCCCTGGACAGGGGTTATAATTCACCCCTCCACTTT. Encoded protein: CASSSLDRGYNSPLHF.

Note on this clone: The junction differs from germline at one of its ends, possibly a read error. The chain carries TRBV7-7 and TRBJ2-4, with a weak D call TRBD2 (6 bases). Per germline, CDR1 SSHAT and CDR2 FNYEAQ (reference sequence). The CDR3 consists of 13 residues. This CDR3 reads CASSLRMGGSQYF. The CDR3 nucleotides read TGTGCTAGCAGCTTAAGGATGGGGGGTAGTCAGTACTTC.

The V call is TRBV4-2, the J call TRBJ2-2, with unresolved D. This CDR3 has 15 amino acids. Germline CDR1 and CDR2: LGHNA and YNFKEQ. The V end was cut by 0 bases, the J end by 8 bases, with 13 bases between. CDR3 region: CASSQEWLPPGELFF. CDR3 DNA: TGTGCCAGCAGCCAAGAATGGCTACCTCCTGGGGAGCTGTTTTTT.

This clone was picked up one time. The V and J genes are TRBV11-2 and TRBJ2-7; D is perhaps TRBD2 (6 bases). V lost 3 bases and J 2 bases, leaving 14 bases between the germline ends. The CDR3 consists of 15 residues. Germline V gene lookup returns CDR1 SGHAT and CDR2 FQNNGV. The CDR3 reads CASSFDSREAYEQYF. The CDR3 coding sequence is TGTGCCAGCAGCTTCGACAGTAGGGAGGCCTACGAGCAGTACTTC. Full variable domain (remainder filled in from reference TRBV11-2 and TRBJ2-7): EAGVAQSPRYKIIEKRQSVAFWCNPISGHATLYWYQQILGQGPKLLIQFQNNGVVDDSQLPKDRFSAERLKGVDSTLKIQPAKLEDSAVYLCASSFDSREAYEQYFGPGTRLTVT.

This rearrangement joins TRBV4-2 to TRBJ2-3; 9 bases fit TRBD2. Per germline, CDR1 LGHNA and CDR2 YNFKEQ. The V gene end was trimmed by 3 bases and the J gene end by 4 bases; junction bases not matched to a gene: 8. The CDR3 is 16 amino acids. Here the CDR3 reads CASSQDTGLAADTQYF. For the CDR3, the DNA is TGTGCCAGCAGCCAGGATACGGGACTAGCCGCAGATACGCAGTATTTT.

The chain is built from TRBV2 and TRBJ2-5; D gene uncertain. V was clipped by 6 bases and J by 4 bases, with 3 bases between them. Germline V gene lookup returns CDR1 SNHLY and CDR2 FYNNEI. The CDR3 contains 10 residues. The CDR3 here is CASRGETQYF. CDR3 DNA: TGTGCCAGCAGAGGAGAGACCCAGTACTTC.

This clone was observed a few times. This chain joins TRBV7-3 and TRBJ2-3, with 9 nucleotides matching TRBD2. V lost 2 bases to trimming and J lost 4 bases; unmatched junction nucleotides: 1. The CDR3 sequence is 14 residues long. The germline gives CDR1 SGHTA, CDR2 FQGTGA. The CDR3 is CASSLGGGADTQYF. The CDR3 DNA sequence: TGTGCCAGCAGCTTAGGCGGGGGGGCAGATACGCAGTATTTT.

The chain couples TRBV28 to TRBJ2-5; 8 nucleotides agree with TRBD2. Per the germline V gene, CDR1 is MDHEN and CDR2 is SYDVKM. CDR3 length: 14 residues. V lost 7 bases, J lost 4 bases, and 8 bases stayed unmatched. In nucleotides, the CDR3 is TGTGCCAGCATGGAGACGGGAGGGGTAGAGACCCAGTACTTC. It translates to CASMETGGVETQYF. Filled out from reference TRBV28 and TRBJ2-5, the complete variable domain reads DVKVTQSSRYLVKRTGEKVFLECVQDMDHENMFWYRQDPGLGLRLIYFSYDVKMKEKGDIPEGYSVSREKKERFSLILESASTNQTSMYLCASMETGGVETQYFGPGTRLLVL.

V is TRBV9 and J is TRBJ2-5; D might be TRBD1 or TRBD2, each matching 6 bases. Trimming took off 4 bases at V and 1 base at J, with 17 bases between the two ends. The germline V gene has CDR1 SGDLS and CDR2 YYNGEE. The CDR3 consists of 16 residues. The CDR3 here is CASSKGEASLQETQYF. Written as DNA, the CDR3 is TGTGCCAGCAGCAAGGGGGAGGCATCCCTCCAAGAGACCCAGTACTTC.

The chain couples TRBV12-1 to TRBJ1-6. TRBV12-1 is a recognized pseudogene. This CDR3 contains 15 residues. In DNA, the CDR3 is TGTGCCAGCAGCTCGCGGGACACTCTAAATTCACCCCTCCACTTT. Encoded protein: CASSSRDTLNSPLHF.

J is TRBJ2-7 and V is TRBV10-3; the match to TRBD2 covers 12 bases. The CDR3 totals 16 residues. The germline V gene encodes CDR1 ENHRY and CDR2 SYGVKD. V lost 3 bases to trimming and J lost 4 bases; unmatched junction nucleotides: 7. CDR3 amino acids: CAISDLAGGPRYEQYF. The CDR3 region has the DNA TGTGCCATCAGTGACCTAGCGGGAGGGCCAAGATACGAGCAGTACTTC.

The V call is TRBV2, the J call TRBJ2-3; D gene ambiguous. This CDR3 has 14 residues. Trimming left V 5 bases short and J 3 bases short, with 12 bases between. CDR1 and CDR2 (germline): SNHLY, FYNNEI. CDR3: CASSFGSFTDTQYF. CDR3 DNA: TGTGCCAGCAGTTTTGGTAGTTTTACAGATACGCAGTATTTT.

This chain connects TRBV2 to TRBJ1-2; D may be TRBD1 (6 bases). The CDR3 spans 15 residues. Germline CDR1 and CDR2: SNHLY and FYNNEI. Between the trimmed V and J ends, which lost 8 bases and 5 bases, there was a span of 21 bases. The CDR3 loop reads CASLWTVNGPYGYTF. CDR3 nucleotide sequence: TGTGCCAGCCTCTGGACAGTAAACGGGCCATATGGCTACACCTTC.

This chain links TRBV19 with TRBJ2-5; 10 bases line up with TRBD1. Germline-derived CDR1 and CDR2 are LNHDA and SQIVND (reference sequence). This CDR3 region has 16 residues. J was trimmed by 2 bases and V by 5 bases; bases with no gene match: 8. The CDR3 region has the DNA TGTGCCAGTAGTGACGCGGGGACAGGGGTTCAAGAGACCCAGTACTTC. Its protein product is CASSDAGTGVQETQYF.

The J gene is TRBJ1-3, the V gene TRBV29-1; 7 bases fit TRBD1. There are 13 residues in the CDR3. Trimming cost V 4 bases and J 2 bases; bases outside gene matches: 2. Germline V CDR1 and CDR2: SQVTM, ANQGSEA. DNA for the CDR3: TGCAGCGTTGCAGGGGGAACTGGAAACACCATATATTTT. Translating gives CSVAGGTGNTIYF.

This clone showed up just once. The genes are TRBV5-3 and TRBJ2-5; 9 bases are a match to TRBD2. TRBV5-3 is flagged as an ORF with uncertain function. V was pared by 1 base and J by 5 bases, with 9 bases of the junction left unmatched. CDR3 length: 16 amino acids. The chain's CDR3 is CARSLSLAGAVETQYF. The CDR3 DNA follows: TGTGCCAGAAGCTTGTCATTAGCGGGGGCTGTGGAGACCCAGTACTTC.